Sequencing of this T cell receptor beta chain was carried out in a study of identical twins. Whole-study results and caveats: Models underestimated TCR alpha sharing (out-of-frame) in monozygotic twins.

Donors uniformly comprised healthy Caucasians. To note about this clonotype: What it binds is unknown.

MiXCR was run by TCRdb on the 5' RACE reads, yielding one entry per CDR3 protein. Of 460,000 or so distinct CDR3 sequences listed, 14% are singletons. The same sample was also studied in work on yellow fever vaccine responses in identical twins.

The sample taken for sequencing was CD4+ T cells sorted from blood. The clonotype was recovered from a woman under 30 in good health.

For the CDR3, the DNA is TGCGCCAGCAGCCCAGAGGGCGGGGTCGAGGAGACCCAGTACTTC. It encodes CASSPEGGVEETQYF. This sequence joins TRBV4-1 and TRBJ2-5; D may be TRBD2 (6 bases). Germline V gene lookup returns CDR1 MGHRA and CDR2 YSYEKL. The CDR3 totals 15 residues. The V and J ends lost 4 bases and 5 bases respectively, with 17 bases between them.